The 5 T cell receptor beta chains given below trace back to one sample, sequenced in a study of neurological immune-mediated disorders. TCRdb reprocessed the 5' RACE reads with MiXCR, giving one entry per CDR3 protein. The data contain 66,000 or so distinct CDR3 sequences, less than 5.5% of them seen just once; the ten biggest clones take up roughly 2.8%. The specimen sequenced was PBMCs. These receptors originate from a woman younger than 45 with multiple sclerosis.

This clonotype was detected ten times or more. V gene TRBV20-1 combines with J gene TRBJ2-7; 9 bases map to TRBD1. Looked up from germline, CDR1 is DFQATT and CDR2 is SNEGSKA (reference sequence). This CDR3 is built from 13 residues. This chain's CDR3 is CRLQGTGSNEQYF. The CDR3 bases are TGCAGACTGCAAGGGACAGGGAGCAACGAGCAGTACTTC.

This clonotype was seen a few times. V usage is TRBV12-3 or TRBV12-4 and J usage is TRBJ2-5, with TRBD1 identical over 8 bases. This CDR3 contains 13 residues. With V trimmed by 5 bases and J by 6 bases, 5 bases remained unmatched. CDR3 residues: CASSDGDRKTQYF. The CDR3 DNA reads TGTGCCAGCAGTGACGGGGACAGGAAGACCCAGTACTTC.

This clonotype came up many times. J is TRBJ1-5 and V is TRBV20-1; unclear D gene. With 6 bases removed from V and 9 bases from J, the gap between germline ends came to 18 bases. This CDR3 is 13 amino acids long. CDR1 and CDR2 (germline): DFQATT, SNEGSKA (reference sequence). CDR3: CSALPDRGGPQHF. CDR3 coding DNA: TGCAGTGCCCTCCCGGATCGGGGAGGGCCCCAGCATTTT.

This clonotype was seen many times. The chain has TRBV7-9 and TRBJ2-5; the match to TRBD1 covers 12 bases. Trimming at V came to 1 base and at J to 1 base, leaving 1 base not matched to a gene. This CDR3 spans 16 amino acids. Germline lookup yields CDR1 SEHNR and CDR2 FQNEAQ (reference sequence). The CDR3 loop is CASSLGDRGLQETQYF. For the CDR3, the DNA is TGTGCCAGCAGCTTAGGGGACAGGGGGCTCCAAGAGACCCAGTACTTC.

This chain connects TRBV5-1 to TRBJ2-7, with D hard to call. CDR1 and CDR2 from the germline V gene are SGHRS and YFSETQ. This CDR3 contains 13 residues. V lost 7 bases, J lost 0 bases, and 11 bases lay in between. CDR3: CASSGVVSYEQYF. CDR3 DNA sequence: TGCGCCAGCTCTGGGGTCGTCTCCTACGAGCAGTACTTC.